The 27 T cell receptor beta chains listed next were all sequenced from one sample in a study of blood T cells in healthy people across ages. Primed by a sample-barcoded 5' primer and a J-beta primer mix, a second PCR proceeded for 7 to 11 cycles. From the 5' RACE reads, TCRdb called clonotypes with MiXCR, one entry per CDR3 protein. The sample shows just over 1 million distinct CDR3 sequences, 40% to 45% of them seen only once. Sample: blood. The receptors were gathered from a woman in her fifties or sixties in good health.

The sample holds a few counts of this clonotype. The CDR3: CASSPRTAHGGQYF. As DNA, the CDR3 is TGTGCCAGCAGCCCCAGGACAGCCCATGGGGGGCAGTACTTC. The chain carries TRBV9 and TRBJ2-7, with D possibly matching TRBD1 (6 bases). The V gene's germline CDR1 is SGDLS and CDR2 YYNGEE. This CDR3 has 14 residues. V was pared by 4 bases and J by 9 bases, with 20 bases between.

The V gene is TRBV20-1, the J gene TRBJ2-1; no reliable D call. Trimming stripped 0 bases from V and 8 bases from J, with 17 bases between. The CDR3 is 15 amino acids. CDR1 is DFQATT, CDR2 SNEGSKA, per germline (reference sequence). This CDR3 is CSARDFKRASDEQFF. The DNA of the CDR3 is TGCAGTGCTAGAGATTTTAAGAGAGCCTCGGATGAGCAGTTCTTC.

This chain uses TRBV2 with TRBJ1-5, with unresolved D. Trimming removed 3 bases at V and 4 bases at J, with 7 bases between. Germline CDR1 is SNHLY and CDR2 is FYNNEI. The CDR3 spans 13 residues. CDR3 protein: CASSDERNQPQHF. The CDR3 DNA reads as TGTGCCAGCAGTGATGAGCGGAATCAGCCCCAGCATTTT.

The chain recombines TRBV7-2 with TRBJ1-2; 7 nucleotides align to TRBD1. CDR3 length equals 15 residues. The V gene's germline CDR1 is SGHTA and CDR2 FQGNSA. The J segment lost 2 bases and the V segment lost 2 bases, leaving 5 bases of the junction unmatched. The CDR3 sequence is CASSLRARGNYGYTF. For the CDR3, the DNA is TGTGCCAGCAGCTTAAGGGCCAGGGGGAACTATGGCTACACCTTC.

V usage is TRBV7-2 and J usage is TRBJ1-5; D not certain. CDR1 is SGHTA, CDR2 FQGNSA, per germline. V was cut by 1 base and J by 2 bases, with 6 bases left in between. This CDR3 contains 14 residues. CDR3 amino acids: CASSLDPGNQPQHF. In DNA, the CDR3 is TGTGCCAGCAGCTTAGATCCGGGCAATCAGCCCCAGCATTTT.

The V gene is TRBV9, the J gene TRBJ2-3; D ambiguous. Germline loops: CDR1 SGDLS, CDR2 YYNGEE. Deletions cut 0 bases from V and 3 bases from J, with 8 bases between. CDR3 length: 14 amino acids. CDR3 in amino acids: CASSVVSETDTQYF. The CDR3 DNA follows: TGTGCCAGCAGCGTAGTTTCAGAGACAGATACGCAGTATTTT.

This clonotype was found many times. This chain links TRBV10-3 with TRBJ2-1, with a weak D call TRBD1 (5 bases). Deletions cut 0 bases from V and 5 bases from J, with 8 bases between. Germline CDR1 is ENHRY and CDR2 is SYGVKD. The CDR3 runs 14 residues. The CDR3 reads CAISESGQNNEQFF. Here the CDR3 DNA reads TGTGCCATCAGTGAGTCGGGGCAAAACAATGAGCAGTTCTTC.

This chain uses TRBV7-9 with TRBJ2-5, with D perhaps TRBD2 (7 bases). Germline V gene lookup returns CDR1 SEHNR and CDR2 FQNEAQ (reference sequence). CDR3 length: 12 amino acids. Between the trimmed V and J ends, which lost 11 bases and 2 bases, there was a span of 12 bases. CDR3 loop: CAGGAEQETQYF. The CDR3 DNA is TGTGCCGGGGGGGCGGAACAAGAGACCCAGTACTTC.

The chain has TRBV7-9 and TRBJ2-3; no definite D call. Between the trimmed V and J ends, which lost 2 bases and 0 bases, there was a span of 9 bases. CDR1 and CDR2 (germline): SEHNR, FQNEAQ (reference sequence). This CDR3 spans 15 amino acids. The CDR3 sequence: CASSLTAASTDTQYF. Here the CDR3 DNA reads TGTGCCAGCAGCTTAACGGCGGCTAGCACAGATACGCAGTATTTT.

V gene TRBV2 combines with J gene TRBJ1-4; 8 nucleotides match TRBD1. The CDR3 consists of 15 residues. V shed 4 bases, J shed 7 bases, and the junction held 8 bases outside the gene matches. Per the germline V gene, CDR1 is SNHLY and CDR2 is FYNNEI. The CDR3 region is CASSVTGGVGEKLFF. In DNA form, the CDR3 reads TGTGCCAGCAGTGTAACAGGGGGAGTTGGTGAAAAACTGTTTTTT.

The chain combines TRBV12-3 or TRBV12-4 with TRBJ2-5; TRBD2 matches 7 bases. The CDR3 runs to 16 residues. V lost 5 bases and J lost 5; bases outside the gene matches: 14. CDR3 sequence: CASSGGGTIGKETQYF. DNA of the CDR3: TGTGCCAGCAGTGGGGGGGGGACTATCGGGAAGGAGACCCAGTACTTC.

The chain is built from TRBV7-9 and TRBJ2-5; a weak D match, TRBD2 (6 bases). Per the germline V gene, CDR1 is SEHNR and CDR2 is FQNEAQ (reference sequence). V lost 5 bases and J lost 5, with 21 bases in between. The CDR3 loop spans 16 amino acids. The CDR3 here is CASSPPWTIGTETQYF. The CDR3 DNA reads as TGTGCCAGCAGCCCACCCTGGACTATCGGGACGGAGACCCAGTACTTC.

This chain joins TRBV20-1 and TRBJ2-7, with D possibly being TRBD2 (5 bases). The CDR3 loop spans 11 amino acids. The germline V and J ends were trimmed by 5 bases and 6 bases, with 11 bases remaining between them. Germline assignment: CDR1 DFQATT and CDR2 SNEGSKA (reference sequence). CDR3 sequence: CSARLGSEQYF. In DNA form, the CDR3 reads TGCAGTGCTCGTCTGGGGAGCGAGCAGTACTTC.

CDR3 sequence reads: CASRPRRIRTEAFF. The CDR3 DNA reads as TGTGCCAGCAGACCACGGAGGATACGGACTGAAGCTTTCTTT. The rearrangement joins TRBV12-3 or TRBV12-4 to TRBJ1-1; D gene ambiguous. Trimming shortened V by 6 bases and J by 5 bases, and 16 bases separated the two germline ends. This CDR3 has 14 amino acids.

J is TRBJ2-5 and V is TRBV21-1; the tabulated D call, TRBD2, remains unverified against the DNA. TRBV21-1 is tagged as a pseudogene. The CDR3 extends over 16 amino acids. The CDR3 loop is CASSKEEAGGGNEQYF. Written as DNA, the CDR3 is TGTGCCAGCAGCAAAGAGGAAGCGGGAGGTGGGAATGAGCAGTACTTC.

V usage is TRBV14 and J usage is TRBJ2-7; TRBD2 matches 11 bases. CDR1 SGHDN and CDR2 FVKESK come from the germline V gene. The CDR3 consists of 17 residues. J gave up 2 bases and V 5 bases, and 11 bases lay outside the gene matches. Written as DNA, the CDR3 is TGTGCCAGCAGCGCGAACCCGGGACTAGCGGACCCCTACGAGCAGTACTTC. Translated, it gives CASSANPGLADPYEQYF.

The chain combines TRBV6-1 with TRBJ1-2; a possible D gene is TRBD1 (6 bases). This CDR3 comprises 13 residues. Germline-derived CDR1 and CDR2 are MNHNS and SASEGT. Trimming stripped 1 base from V and 8 bases from J, with 11 bases between. CDR3: CASSEEQGYGYTF. The CDR3 nucleotides read TGTGCCAGCAGTGAAGAACAGGGATACGGCTACACCTTC.

In this sample, this clonotype turned up a few times. The chain couples TRBV11-2 to TRBJ1-2; unclear D gene. V lost 3 bases to trimming and J lost 4 bases, with 9 bases between them. This CDR3 is built from 13 residues. Per the germline V gene, CDR1 is SGHAT and CDR2 is FQNNGV. CDR3 bases: TGTGCCAGCAGCTTCGTGGGGAGCTATGGCTACACCTTC. As protein: CASSFVGSYGYTF.

The chain has TRBV7-8 and TRBJ2-3; 7 bases agree with TRBD1. The CDR3 length is 16 residues. From germline, CDR1 is SGHVS and CDR2 FQNEAQ. Germline trimming cut 6 bases from V and 3 bases from J; bases unmatched to any gene: 12. CDR3 loop: CASSLGTARGTDTQYF. The CDR3 coding sequence is TGTGCCAGCAGTCTAGGGACAGCCCGGGGAACAGATACGCAGTATTTT.

The V and J genes are TRBV20-1 and TRBJ2-5; 8 bases fit TRBD2. The ends lost 6 bases at V and 5 bases at J; junction bases unmatched: 5. The V gene's germline CDR1 is DFQATT and CDR2 SNEGSKA (reference sequence). The CDR3 has 12 amino acids. The CDR3 sequence is CSAGLARETQYF. The CDR3 DNA follows: TGCAGTGCCGGACTAGCTAGGGAGACCCAGTACTTC.

The gene calls are TRBV20-1 and TRBJ2-7; D gene unclear. Germline V gene data show CDR1 as DFQATT and CDR2 as SNEGSKA (reference sequence). The CDR3 loop spans 15 amino acids. The V and J ends lost 1 base and 0 bases respectively, with 13 bases between them. The CDR3 region has the DNA TGCAGTGCTAGAGCTAAGCATTTAAGCTCCTACGAGCAGTACTTC. Amino acids: CSARAKHLSSYEQYF.

The J gene is TRBJ1-5, the V gene TRBV12-3 or TRBV12-4, with TRBD1 identical over 11 bases. CDR3 length: 16 residues. V was clipped by 4 bases and J by 3 bases; unmatched bases: 5. CDR3 region: CASSSADRGPNQPQHF. CDR3 nucleotides: TGTGCCAGCAGTTCTGCGGACAGGGGGCCCAATCAGCCCCAGCATTTT.

This clonotype was detected a few times. V usage is TRBV5-1 and J usage is TRBJ2-1; 10 nucleotides agree with TRBD1. V gave up 4 bases and J gave up 9 bases; unmatched junction bases: 31. The CDR3 loop spans 22 amino acids. Germline V gene data show CDR1 as SGHRS and CDR2 as YFSETQ. The CDR3 sequence: CASSQTGTGAMGGRISVGEQFF. CDR3 nucleotides: TGCGCCAGCAGCCAGACCGGGACAGGGGCTATGGGCGGGAGAATCAGCGTAGGTGAGCAGTTCTTC.

This chain links TRBV7-3 with TRBJ2-1, with 9 bases aligning to TRBD2. CDR3 length: 15 residues. CDR1 is SGHTA, CDR2 FQGTGA, per germline. Trimming cost V 5 bases and J 8 bases; bases outside gene matches: 10. The CDR3 DNA follows: TGTGCCAGCAGCCCCATAGCGGGAGTATTCGATGAGCAGTTCTTC. This translates into CASSPIAGVFDEQFF.

The CDR3 DNA sequence: TGTGCCAGCAGCGATCTAGCGGGAGCGGTAGATACGCAGTATTTT. It yields the protein CASSDLAGAVDTQYF. The chain is built from TRBV27 and TRBJ2-3; 10 bases line up with TRBD2. There are 15 residues in the CDR3. Per germline, CDR1 MNHEY and CDR2 SMNVEV (reference sequence). V dropped 6 bases and J dropped 5; count of bases not matched to a gene: 8.

This clonotype was observed a single time. The germline gene is not matched at one end of the junction; a read error may be the cause. The chain uses TRBV20-1 and TRBJ2-7; maybe TRBD2 (7 bases). Looked up from germline, CDR1 is DFQATT and CDR2 is SNEGSKA (reference sequence). The CDR3 runs to 16 residues. CDR3 region: CGARTLRGGGSYEQYF. CDR3 in DNA: TGCGGTGCTAGAACCCTAAGGGGGGGAGGATCCTACGAGCAGTACTTC.

This clonotype has just a few counts. The chain couples TRBV29-1 to TRBJ2-7; possible D gene TRBD1, 6 bases. CDR3 length: 13 residues. CDR1 is SQVTM and CDR2 is ANQGSEA in the germline V gene. V was clipped by 2 bases and J by 7 bases, with 15 bases between them. The CDR3 loop is CSVESTRGWEQYF. The CDR3 bases are TGCAGCGTTGAATCGACCAGGGGTTGGGAGCAGTACTTC.